The entry below gives a single T cell receptor (beta chain) sequence along with its context. Its antigen remains unidentified. These data are taken from a study of T cells in Graves' hyperthyroidism and ophthalmopathy. Whole-study findings and limits: Most clonotypes that expanded in the thyroid above 0.001 also showed up in blood.

Regions amplified from RNA transcripts were the TCR beta CDR3 regions. In the first-round RT-PCR of the TCR CDR3, the HTBI primer set was used. From the multiplex PCR reads, TCRdb called clonotypes with MiXCR, one entry per CDR3 protein. The profile shows more than 500,000 distinct CDR3 sequences, roughly 16% of them singletons. The study excluded patients with uncontrolled infection, other autoimmune disease, pregnancy or lactation. About 10 ml fresh peripheral blood yielded the PBMCs. This receptor was identified in a woman aged 25 to 45 with Graves' ophthalmopathy. Sequenced sample: blood.

The DNA for the CDR3 is TGTGCCAGCAGCTTGGAAGCGGGAGTCCACAATGAGCAGTTCTTC. It encodes CASSLEAGVHNEQFF. This chain uses TRBV4-2 with TRBJ2-1; 8 bases match TRBD2. CDR1 and CDR2 from the germline V gene are LGHNA and YNFKEQ. V lost 5 bases and J lost 5; bases outside the gene matches: 8. The CDR3 loop spans 15 amino acids.